Below are 20 T cell receptor beta chains sequenced from a single sample in a study of shared clonotypes between healthy human individuals. The data were produced by immunoSEQ multiplex PCR, yet TCRdb's version contains in-frame clones alone and is incomplete. This table holds fewer than 2.5 million clones, approximately 93% found once. The source material was naive CD4+ T cells from PBMCs. The subset: CD45RA+ positively selected. These receptors came from a man aged 18 to 30 in good health. Some clones in this sample may be carry-over from other donors' samples.

The V and J genes are TRBV9 and TRBJ2-3; D ambiguous. Between the trimmed V and J ends, which lost 0 bases and 4 bases, there was a span of 3 bases. Per germline, CDR1 SGDLS and CDR2 YYNGEE. The CDR3 loop spans 12 amino acids. In nucleotides, the CDR3 is TGTGCCAGCAGCGTAGGGTCAGATACGCAGTATTTT. Its translation: CASSVGSDTQYF. The whole variable domain, remainder taken from reference TRBV9 and TRBJ2-3, is DSGVTQTPKHLITATGQRVTLRCSPRSGDLSVYWYQQSLDQGLQFLIQYYNGEERAKGNILERFSAQQFPDLHSELNLSSLELGDSALYFCASSVGSDTQYFGPGTRLTVL.

The chain employs TRBV7-3 and TRBJ1-2; maybe TRBD1 (5 bases). CDR1 is SGHTA, CDR2 FQGTGA, per germline. Trimming took off 5 bases at V and 2 bases at J, with 15 bases between the two ends. This CDR3 is built from 15 residues. The CDR3 DNA sequence: TGTGCCAGCAGCCCGTCGTGGGGCGCGAACTATGGCTACACCTTC. Translated: CASSPSWGANYGYTF.

This clone was found once. This chain uses TRBV7-8 with TRBJ2-6; D is possibly TRBD2 (6 bases). The CDR3 contains 17 residues. V lost 5 bases and J lost 6, with 20 bases in between. Germline V lookup: CDR1 SGHVS, CDR2 FQNEAQ. CDR3 DNA sequence: TGTGCCAGCAGCCCCAGCGGCGGGGCCCTTCTGGCCAACGTCCTGACTTTC. Protein product: CASSPSGGALLANVLTF.

The rearrangement joins TRBV5-1 to TRBJ2-5; TRBD2 might be the D (6 bases). CDR3 size: 15 residues. V was trimmed by 1 base and J by 2 bases, leaving 12 bases between them. The germline V gene has CDR1 SGHRS and CDR2 YFSETQ. CDR3 amino acids: CASSLLAGQQETQYF. The CDR3 nucleotides are TGCGCCAGCAGCTTGTTGGCGGGGCAACAAGAGACCCAGTACTTC. The full variable domain, with the rest looked up from reference TRBV5-1 and TRBJ2-5, is KAGVTQTPRYLIKTRGQQVTLSCSPISGHRSVSWYQQTPGQGLQFLFEYFSETQRNKGNFPGRFSGRQFSNSRSEMNVSTLELGDSALYLCASSLLAGQQETQYFGPGTRLLVL.

On this clone: Distinct nucleotide sequences in the sample also encode this CDR3. The chain couples TRBV28 to TRBJ2-6, with D possibly matching TRBD1 (6 bases). The CDR3 runs to 15 residues. From germline, CDR1 is MDHEN and CDR2 SYDVKM. With 2 bases removed from V and 3 bases from J, the gap between germline ends came to 8 bases. CDR3: CASSLTGLGANVLTF. For the CDR3, the DNA is TGTGCCAGCAGTTTAACAGGGCTTGGGGCCAACGTCCTGACTTTC.

The chain employs TRBV7-8 and TRBJ2-7; perhaps D is TRBD1 or TRBD2 (5 bases each). The CDR3 length is 15 residues. Germline CDR1 reads SGHVS; CDR2 reads FQNEAQ. The V end lost 1 base, the J end lost 4 bases, and 14 bases lay between the germline ends. The CDR3 sequence: CASSLEWDGIYEQYF. The CDR3 nucleotides read TGTGCCAGCAGCTTAGAGTGGGACGGCATATACGAGCAGTACTTC.

V gene TRBV4-2 combines with J gene TRBJ1-1; 9 bases map to TRBD1. CDR3 length: 17 residues. From germline, CDR1 is LGHNA and CDR2 YNFKEQ. Germline trimming cut 3 bases from V and 5 bases from J; bases unmatched to any gene: 13. This CDR3 is CASSQLSGQGGRTEAFF. The CDR3 bases are TGTGCCAGCAGCCAGCTCTCGGGACAGGGAGGTAGGACTGAAGCTTTCTTT.

The chain carries TRBV5-1 and TRBJ2-3; TRBD2 aligns across 8 bases. After removal of 3 bases from V and 3 bases from J, the junction contained 12 bases not matched to a gene. CDR3 length: 17 residues. The germline V gene encodes CDR1 SGHRS and CDR2 YFSETQ. CDR3 sequence reads: CASSSNGKLAATDTQYF. CDR3 in DNA: TGCGCCAGCAGCTCTAACGGAAAACTAGCGGCAACAGATACGCAGTATTTT.

The CDR3 is CASSYGGSYEQYF. Here the CDR3 DNA reads TGTGCCAGCAGCTACGGGGGCAGCTACGAGCAGTACTTC. The chain uses TRBV27 and TRBJ2-7; D tentatively reads TRBD1 or TRBD2 (6 bases each). Germline loops: CDR1 MNHEY, CDR2 SMNVEV (reference sequence). Trimming cost V 6 bases and J 3 bases, with 12 bases left between them. The CDR3 sequence is 13 residues long.

The chain combines TRBV7-3 with TRBJ1-1; no firm D call. The CDR3 is 13 residues long. Trimming shortened V by 5 bases and J by 4 bases, and 11 bases separated the two germline ends. Per germline, CDR1 SGHTA and CDR2 FQGTGA. This chain's CDR3 is CASSRVDGTEAFF. DNA of the CDR3: TGTGCCAGCAGCCGAGTTGACGGCACTGAAGCTTTCTTT.

The V and J genes are TRBV7-2 and TRBJ2-7; tentative D call: TRBD1 (6 bases). Per the germline V gene, CDR1 is SGHTA and CDR2 is FQGNSA. With 5 bases removed from V and 5 bases from J, the gap between germline ends came to 16 bases. CDR3 length equals 14 residues. DNA of the CDR3: TGTGCCAGCAGCCGGACAGTTCTAATCCACGAGCAGTACTTC. Protein product: CASSRTVLIHEQYF.

The CDR3 coding sequence is TGTGCCACCAGCAGAGTCGGAGGTCTTAACTATGGCTACACCTTC. Its protein is CATSRVGGLNYGYTF. The rearrangement uses TRBV15 and TRBJ1-2, with unresolved D. Per the germline V gene, CDR1 is LNHNV and CDR2 is YYDKDF (reference sequence). Trimming shortened V by 1 base and J by 1 base, and 10 bases separated the two germline ends. The CDR3 is 15 amino acids.

The V gene is TRBV6-5, the J gene TRBJ2-7, with no clear D. V gave up 1 base and J gave up 1 base, with 5 bases separating them. This CDR3 has 13 amino acids. Germline V lookup: CDR1 MNHEY, CDR2 SVGAGI. The CDR3 DNA reads as TGTGCCAGCAGTTACTACAGATCCTACGAGCAGTACTTC. This sequence encodes CASSYYRSYEQYF.

The V call is TRBV5-4, the J call TRBJ2-3; D unresolved. V lost 4 bases to trimming and J lost 0 bases, with 12 bases between them. Per the germline V gene, CDR1 is SGHNT and CDR2 is YYREEE (reference sequence). CDR3 length: 15 amino acids. CDR3 DNA: TGTGCCAGCAGCGGAAAATCAACTAGCACAGATACGCAGTATTTT. Translating gives CASSGKSTSTDTQYF.

The chain carries TRBV6-6 and TRBJ1-2; maybe TRBD1 (6 bases). The V and J ends lost 10 bases and 8 bases respectively, with 17 bases between them. CDR3 size: 12 residues. The germline CDR1 and CDR2 sequences are MNHNY and SVGAGI (reference sequence). The CDR3: CAITGPQGGYTF. For the CDR3, the DNA is TGTGCCATTACAGGGCCTCAGGGAGGCTACACCTTC.

Worth noting for this clone: One junction end disagrees with the germline gene, perhaps due to a read error. This chain uses TRBV10-3 with TRBJ1-5; TRBD1 aligns across 7 bases. The CDR3 has 14 residues. Germline-derived CDR1 and CDR2 are ENHRY and SYGVKD. CDR3 residues: CAIGETGLNQPQHF. In DNA, the CDR3 is TGTGCCATCGGTGAGACAGGGCTGAATCAGCCCCAGCATTTT.

This chain connects TRBV5-1 to TRBJ2-2; D not certain. CDR3 size: 14 residues. Germline loops: CDR1 SGHRS, CDR2 YFSETQ. V lost 4 bases and J lost 1, with 8 bases in between. The CDR3 region has the DNA TGCGCCAGCAGCCAGTTGGGGAACACCGGGGAGCTGTTTTTT. Residues: CASSQLGNTGELFF.

This clone showed up just once. The genes are TRBV28 and TRBJ2-1, with 11 bases matching TRBD2. The CDR3 spans 14 residues. The germline V gene encodes CDR1 MDHEN and CDR2 SYDVKM. The CDR3 bases are TGTTCCGGAGGGGCTAGCGGGAGGTCATATGAGCAGTTCTTC. Encoded protein: CSGGASGRSYEQFF.

This chain links TRBV7-9 with TRBJ1-1; D is undetermined. Trimming took off 5 bases at V and 1 base at J, with 14 bases between the two ends. The CDR3 is 15 residues long. Germline V gene lookup returns CDR1 SEHNR and CDR2 FQNEAQ (reference sequence). In nucleotides, the CDR3 is TGTGCCAGCAGCGACCCGCCGGCAGAGAACACTGAAGCTTTCTTT. Translating it yields CASSDPPAENTEAFF.

This clone occurred once. A junction boundary mismatches the germline segment, possibly from a read error. The chain joins TRBV7-9 to TRBJ1-2, with a weak D call TRBD1 (5 bases). Looked up from germline, CDR1 is SEHNR and CDR2 is FQNEAQ (reference sequence). The CDR3 runs 18 residues. The CDR3, as DNA: TGCGCCAGCAGCCATAGGACATTCTTTGCGCCGGGGGACTATGGCTACACCTTC. Protein: CASSHRTFFAPGDYGYTF.